Described below is a single T cell receptor (beta chain) sequence and its context. Its antigen is as yet unknown. A single base separates this from a much larger clone, so it may be a read error. The data were taken from a study of regulatory T cells in long-lasting Graves disease. About the study: Graves' cases, newly diagnosed, had used antithyroid drugs under 3 months. Broader study findings: Repertoires from persistent disease leaned toward TRBV28, TRBJ1-2 and TRBJ2-5.

Through Arm-PCR of CDR3 regions and iRepertoire HTBI primers, TCR beta libraries were built. A single record per CDR3 protein comes from TCRdb applying MiXCR to the multiplex PCR reads. The sample has 500,000 to 700,000 distinct CDR3 sequences; roughly 15% are singletons. This CDR3 has 14 amino acids. Germline V gene data show CDR1 as SEHNR and CDR2 as FQNEAQ (reference sequence). The ends were cut back, 3 bases at V and 3 bases at J, with 11 bases in the middle. The time point is: newly diagnosed GD, antithyroid drugs for less than 3 months. Extracted RNA from PBMCs served as the source of the TCR library. It was American Thyroid Association guidelines that determined Graves' disease diagnosis. A further study also used this sample, focusing on T cells in Graves' hyperthyroidism and ophthalmopathy. That source notes: RT-PCR in the first round (using the HTBI primer set) targeted the TCR CDR3.

The sequenced sample was peripheral blood mononuclear cells (PBMCs), obtained at new diagnosis, from a patient treated with antithyroid drugs. The gene calls are TRBV7-9 and TRBJ1-1, with D maybe TRBD1 (5 bases). This TCR was recovered from a woman in her thirties with Graves disease. The CDR3 DNA reads as TGTGCCAGCAGCTTGGGGGTCTCGGACACTGAAGCTTTCTTT. As protein: CASSLGVSDTEAFF.